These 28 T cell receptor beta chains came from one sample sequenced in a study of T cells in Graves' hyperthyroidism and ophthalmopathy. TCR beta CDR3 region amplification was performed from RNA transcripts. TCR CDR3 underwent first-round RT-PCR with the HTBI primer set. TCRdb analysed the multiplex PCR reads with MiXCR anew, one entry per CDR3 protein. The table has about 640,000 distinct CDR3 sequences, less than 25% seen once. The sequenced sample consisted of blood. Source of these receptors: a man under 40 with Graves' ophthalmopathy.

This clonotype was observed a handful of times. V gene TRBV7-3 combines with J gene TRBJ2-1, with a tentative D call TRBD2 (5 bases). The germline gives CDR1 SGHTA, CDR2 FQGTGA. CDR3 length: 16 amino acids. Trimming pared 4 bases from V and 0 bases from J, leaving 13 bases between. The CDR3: CASSSPSSDSYNEQFF. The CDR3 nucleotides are TGTGCCAGCAGCTCCCCTAGCTCGGACTCCTACAATGAGCAGTTCTTC.

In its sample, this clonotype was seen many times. Here the CDR3 reads CASSLAYEQFF. The CDR3 coding sequence is TGTGCCAGCAGCTTAGCTTATGAGCAGTTCTTC. The rearrangement joins TRBV11-2 to TRBJ2-1; D unclear. The germline V gene encodes CDR1 SGHAT and CDR2 FQNNGV. V was clipped by 1 base and J by 8 bases, with 3 bases between them. The CDR3 runs to 11 residues.

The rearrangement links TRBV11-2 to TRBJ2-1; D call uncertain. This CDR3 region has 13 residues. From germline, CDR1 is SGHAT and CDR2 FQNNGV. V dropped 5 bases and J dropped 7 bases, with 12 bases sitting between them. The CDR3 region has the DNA TGTGCCAGCAGCCAAAATCATGGGAATGAGCAGTTCTTC. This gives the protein CASSQNHGNEQFF.

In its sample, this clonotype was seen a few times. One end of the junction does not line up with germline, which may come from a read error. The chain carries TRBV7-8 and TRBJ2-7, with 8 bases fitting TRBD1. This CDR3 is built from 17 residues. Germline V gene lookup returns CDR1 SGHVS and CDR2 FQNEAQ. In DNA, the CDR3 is TGTACCAGCAGCTTAGAACGATGGACAGGGAGAGGTTACGAGCAGTACTTC. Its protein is CTSSLERWTGRGYEQYF.

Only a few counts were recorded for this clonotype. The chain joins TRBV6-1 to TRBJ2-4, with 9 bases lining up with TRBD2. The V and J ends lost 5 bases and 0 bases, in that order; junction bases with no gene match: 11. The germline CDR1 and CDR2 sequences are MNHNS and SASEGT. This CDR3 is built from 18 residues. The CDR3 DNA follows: TGTGCCAGCAGTCTTAGCGGGAGAGAGAAACTAGCCAAAAACATTCAGTACTTC. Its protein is CASSLSGREKLAKNIQYF.

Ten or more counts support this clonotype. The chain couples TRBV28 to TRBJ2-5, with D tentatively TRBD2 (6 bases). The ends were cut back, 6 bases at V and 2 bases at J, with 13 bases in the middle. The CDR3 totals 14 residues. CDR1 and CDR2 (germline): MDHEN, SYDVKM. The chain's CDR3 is CASSPHGGQETQYF. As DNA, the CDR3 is TGTGCCAGCAGCCCCCATGGGGGGCAAGAGACCCAGTACTTC.

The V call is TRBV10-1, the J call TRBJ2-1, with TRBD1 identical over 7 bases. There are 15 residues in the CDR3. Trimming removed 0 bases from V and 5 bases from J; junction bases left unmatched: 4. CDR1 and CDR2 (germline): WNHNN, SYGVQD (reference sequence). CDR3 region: CASSESAGGNNEQFF. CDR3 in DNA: TGCGCCAGCAGTGAGTCCGCAGGGGGAAACAATGAGCAGTTCTTC.

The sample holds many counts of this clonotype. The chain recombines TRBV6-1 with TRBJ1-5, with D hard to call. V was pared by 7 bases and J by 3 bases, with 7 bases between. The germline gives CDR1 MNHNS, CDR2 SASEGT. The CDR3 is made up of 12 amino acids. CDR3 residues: CASTGYNQPQHF. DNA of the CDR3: TGTGCCAGCACCGGGTACAATCAGCCCCAGCATTTT.

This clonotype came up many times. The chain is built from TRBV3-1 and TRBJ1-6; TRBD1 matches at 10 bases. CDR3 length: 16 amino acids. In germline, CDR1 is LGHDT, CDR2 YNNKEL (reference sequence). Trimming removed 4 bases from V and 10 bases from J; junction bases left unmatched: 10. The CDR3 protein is CASSLHGTGEGSPLHF. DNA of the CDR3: TGTGCCAGCAGCCTCCACGGGACAGGGGAGGGATCACCCCTCCACTTT.

The CDR3 bases are TGCGCCAGCAGCCCGGCAAGTGGGCCTGCAGATACGCAGTATTTT. The encoded protein is CASSPASGPADTQYF. The genes are TRBV4-3 and TRBJ2-3; no firm D call. Per germline, CDR1 LGHNA and CDR2 YSLEER. This CDR3 has 15 residues. Trimming removed 4 bases from V and 4 bases from J, with 15 bases in between.

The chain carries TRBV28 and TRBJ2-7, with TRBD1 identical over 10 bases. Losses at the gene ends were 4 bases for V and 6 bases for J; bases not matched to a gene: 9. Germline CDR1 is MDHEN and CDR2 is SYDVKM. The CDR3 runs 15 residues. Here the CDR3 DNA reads TGTGCCAGCAGTTCCTCCGGGACAGGGGTTACCGAGCAGTACTTC. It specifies CASSSSGTGVTEQYF.

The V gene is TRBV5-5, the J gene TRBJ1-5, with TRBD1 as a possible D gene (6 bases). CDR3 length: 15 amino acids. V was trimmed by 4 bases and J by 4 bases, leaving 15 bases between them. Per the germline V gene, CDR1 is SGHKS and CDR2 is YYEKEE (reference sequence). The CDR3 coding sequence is TGTGCCAGCAGCCAGCTCGGACAGCAAAATCAGCCCCAGCATTTT. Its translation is CASSQLGQQNQPQHF.

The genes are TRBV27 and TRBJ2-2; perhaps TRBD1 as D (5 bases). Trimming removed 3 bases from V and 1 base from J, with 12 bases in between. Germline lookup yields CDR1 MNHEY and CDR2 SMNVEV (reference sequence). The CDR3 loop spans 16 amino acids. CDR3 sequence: CASSFGYRRNTGELFF. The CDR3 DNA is TGTGCCAGCAGTTTCGGGTACAGGAGGAACACCGGGGAGCTGTTTTTT.

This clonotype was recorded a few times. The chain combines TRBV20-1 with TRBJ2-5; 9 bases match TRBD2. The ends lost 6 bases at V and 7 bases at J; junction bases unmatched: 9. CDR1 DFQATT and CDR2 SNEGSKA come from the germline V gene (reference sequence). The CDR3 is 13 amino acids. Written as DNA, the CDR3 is TGCAGTGCCCAGCGGACAGCGGGAGGGACCCAGTACTTC. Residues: CSAQRTAGGTQYF.

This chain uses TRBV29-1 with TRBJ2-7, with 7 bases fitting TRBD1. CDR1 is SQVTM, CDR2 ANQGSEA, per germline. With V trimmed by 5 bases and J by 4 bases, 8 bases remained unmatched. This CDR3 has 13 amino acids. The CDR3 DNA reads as TGCAGCGTTATCCCACAGGGGCAATACGAGCAGTACTTC. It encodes CSVIPQGQYEQYF.

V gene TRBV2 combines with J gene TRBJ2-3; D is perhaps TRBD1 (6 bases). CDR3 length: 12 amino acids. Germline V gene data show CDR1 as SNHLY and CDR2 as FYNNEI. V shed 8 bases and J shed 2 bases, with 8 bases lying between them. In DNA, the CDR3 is TGTGCCAGCTGGGACACCACAGATACGCAGTATTTT. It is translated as CASWDTTDTQYF.

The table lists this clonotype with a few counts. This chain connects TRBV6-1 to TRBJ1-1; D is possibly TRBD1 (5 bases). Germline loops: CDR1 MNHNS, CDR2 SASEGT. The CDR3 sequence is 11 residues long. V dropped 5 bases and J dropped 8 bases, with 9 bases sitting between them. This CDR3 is CASSQGKEAFF. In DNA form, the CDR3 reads TGTGCCAGCAGTCAGGGAAAGGAAGCTTTCTTT.

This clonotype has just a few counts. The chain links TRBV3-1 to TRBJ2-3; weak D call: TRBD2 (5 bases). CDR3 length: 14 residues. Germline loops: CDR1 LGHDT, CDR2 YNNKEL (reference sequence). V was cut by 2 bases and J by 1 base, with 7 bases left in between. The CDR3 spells CASSQSGGTDTQYF. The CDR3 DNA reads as TGTGCCAGCAGCCAATCCGGGGGCACAGATACGCAGTATTTT.

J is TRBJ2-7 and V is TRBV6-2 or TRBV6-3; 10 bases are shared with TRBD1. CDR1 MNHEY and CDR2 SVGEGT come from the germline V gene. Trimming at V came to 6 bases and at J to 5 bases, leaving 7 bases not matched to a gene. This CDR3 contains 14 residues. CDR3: CASSHSGQGDEQYF. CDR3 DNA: TGTGCCAGCAGCCACTCCGGACAGGGGGACGAGCAGTACTTC.

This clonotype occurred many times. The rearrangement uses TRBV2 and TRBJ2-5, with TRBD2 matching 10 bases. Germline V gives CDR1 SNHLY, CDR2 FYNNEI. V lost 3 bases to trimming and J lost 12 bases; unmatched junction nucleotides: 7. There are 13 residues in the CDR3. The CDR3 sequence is CASSDNSGRLKYF. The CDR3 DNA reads TGTGCCAGCAGTGATAATAGCGGGAGGCTAAAGTACTTC.

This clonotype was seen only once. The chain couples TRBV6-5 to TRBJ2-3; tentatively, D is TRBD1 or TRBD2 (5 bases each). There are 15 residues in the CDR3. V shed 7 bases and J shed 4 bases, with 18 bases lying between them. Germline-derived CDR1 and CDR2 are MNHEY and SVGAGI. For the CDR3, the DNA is TGTGCCAGCAATTCTCTAGGGGTGAGGGCAGATACGCAGTATTTT. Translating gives CASNSLGVRADTQYF.

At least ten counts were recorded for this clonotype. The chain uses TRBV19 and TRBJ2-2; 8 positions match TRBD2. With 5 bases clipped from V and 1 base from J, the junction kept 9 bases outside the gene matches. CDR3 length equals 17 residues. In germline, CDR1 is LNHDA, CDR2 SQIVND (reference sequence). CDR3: CASSLPGSGRNTGELFF. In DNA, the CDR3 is TGTGCCAGTAGTCTCCCGGGGAGCGGGAGGAACACCGGGGAGCTGTTTTTT. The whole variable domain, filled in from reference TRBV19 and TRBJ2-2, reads DGGITQSPKYLFRKEGQNVTLSCEQNLNHDAMYWYRQDPGQGLRLIYYSQIVNDFQKGDIAEGYSVSREKKESFPLTVTSAQKNPTAFYLCASSLPGSGRNTGELFFGEGSRLTVL.

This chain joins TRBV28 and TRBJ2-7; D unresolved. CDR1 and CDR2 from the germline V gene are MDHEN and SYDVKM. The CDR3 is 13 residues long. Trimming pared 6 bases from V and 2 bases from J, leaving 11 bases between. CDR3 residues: CASRTGVPYEQYF. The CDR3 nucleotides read TGTGCCAGCAGGACTGGGGTTCCCTACGAGCAGTACTTC.

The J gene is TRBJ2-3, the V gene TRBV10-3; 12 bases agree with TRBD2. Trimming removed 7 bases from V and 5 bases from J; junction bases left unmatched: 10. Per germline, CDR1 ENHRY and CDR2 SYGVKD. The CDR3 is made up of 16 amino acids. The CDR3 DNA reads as TGTGCCATCAAGGCCGGGGTGGGACTAGCGGGAGATACGCAGTATTTT. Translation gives CAIKAGVGLAGDTQYF.

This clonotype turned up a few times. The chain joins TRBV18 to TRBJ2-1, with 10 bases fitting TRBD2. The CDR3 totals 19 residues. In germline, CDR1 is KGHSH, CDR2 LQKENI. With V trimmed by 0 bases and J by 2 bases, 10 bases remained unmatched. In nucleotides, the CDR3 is TGTGCCAGCTCACCACCTTTTCTAGCGGGAGTGAGCGCCTACAATGAGCAGTTCTTC. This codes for CASSPPFLAGVSAYNEQFF.

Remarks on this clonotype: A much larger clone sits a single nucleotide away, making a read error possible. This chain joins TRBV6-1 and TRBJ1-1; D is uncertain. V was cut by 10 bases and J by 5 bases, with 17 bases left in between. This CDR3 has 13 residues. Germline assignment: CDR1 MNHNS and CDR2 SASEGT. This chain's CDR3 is CANNGVIRTEAFF. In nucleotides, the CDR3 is TGTGCCAACAACGGGGTAATACGGACTGAAGCTTTCTTT.

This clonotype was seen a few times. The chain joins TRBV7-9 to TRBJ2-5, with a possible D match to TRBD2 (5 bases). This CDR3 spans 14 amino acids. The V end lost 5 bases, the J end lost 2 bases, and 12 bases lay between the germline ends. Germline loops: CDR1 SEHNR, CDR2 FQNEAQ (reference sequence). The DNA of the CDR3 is TGTGCCAGCAGCCCTCTGGGGAGACAAGAGACCCAGTACTTC. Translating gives CASSPLGRQETQYF.

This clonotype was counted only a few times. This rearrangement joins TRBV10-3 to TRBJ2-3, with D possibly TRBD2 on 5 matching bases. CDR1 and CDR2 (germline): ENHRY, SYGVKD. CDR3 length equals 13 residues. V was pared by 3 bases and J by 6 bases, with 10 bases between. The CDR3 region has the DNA TGTGCCATCAGTGACCCGAGGGCTGATACGCAGTATTTT. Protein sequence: CAISDPRADTQYF.